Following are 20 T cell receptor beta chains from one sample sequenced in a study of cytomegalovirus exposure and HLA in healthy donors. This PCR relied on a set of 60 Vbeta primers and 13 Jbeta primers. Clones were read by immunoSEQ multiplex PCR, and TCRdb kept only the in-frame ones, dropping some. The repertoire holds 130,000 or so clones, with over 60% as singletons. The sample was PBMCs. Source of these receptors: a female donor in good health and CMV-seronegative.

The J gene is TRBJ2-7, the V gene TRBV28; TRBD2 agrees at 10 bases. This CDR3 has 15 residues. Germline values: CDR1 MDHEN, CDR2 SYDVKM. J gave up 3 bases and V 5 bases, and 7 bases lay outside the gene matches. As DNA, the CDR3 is TGTGCCAGCAGTGTTAGGTCTAGCGGGAGCTACGAGCAGTACTTC. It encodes CASSVRSSGSYEQYF.

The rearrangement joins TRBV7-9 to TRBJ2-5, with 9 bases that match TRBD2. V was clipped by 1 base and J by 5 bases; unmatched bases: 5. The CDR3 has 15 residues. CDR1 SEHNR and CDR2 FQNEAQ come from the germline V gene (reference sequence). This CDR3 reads CASSLGTSVWETQYF. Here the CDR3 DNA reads TGTGCCAGCAGCTTAGGGACTAGCGTGTGGGAGACCCAGTACTTC. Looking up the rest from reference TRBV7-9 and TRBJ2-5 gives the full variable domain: DTGVSQNPRHKITKRGQNVTFRCDPISEHNRLYWYRQTLGQGPEFLTYFQNEAQLEKSRLLSDRFSAERPKGSFSTLEIQRTEQGDSAMYLCASSLGTSVWETQYFGPGTRLLVL.

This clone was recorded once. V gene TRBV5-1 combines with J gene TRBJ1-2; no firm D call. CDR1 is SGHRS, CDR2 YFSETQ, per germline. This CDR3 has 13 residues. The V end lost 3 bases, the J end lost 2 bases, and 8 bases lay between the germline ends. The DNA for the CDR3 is TGCGCCAGCAGCTCCGACGGGAACTATGGCTACACCTTC. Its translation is CASSSDGNYGYTF.

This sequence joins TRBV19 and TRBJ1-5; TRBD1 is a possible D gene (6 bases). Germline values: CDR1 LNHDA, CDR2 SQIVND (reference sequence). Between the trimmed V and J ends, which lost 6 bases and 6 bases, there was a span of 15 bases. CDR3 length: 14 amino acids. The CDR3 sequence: CASSITGQGQPQHF. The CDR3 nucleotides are TGTGCCAGTAGCATCACAGGGCAGGGTCAGCCCCAGCATTTT.

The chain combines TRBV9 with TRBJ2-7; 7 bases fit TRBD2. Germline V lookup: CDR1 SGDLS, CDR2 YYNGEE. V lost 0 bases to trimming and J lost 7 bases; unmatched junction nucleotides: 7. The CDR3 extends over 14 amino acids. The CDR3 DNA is TGTGCCAGCAGCGTAGACGGCAGCGGGACTGAGCAGTACTTC. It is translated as CASSVDGSGTEQYF.

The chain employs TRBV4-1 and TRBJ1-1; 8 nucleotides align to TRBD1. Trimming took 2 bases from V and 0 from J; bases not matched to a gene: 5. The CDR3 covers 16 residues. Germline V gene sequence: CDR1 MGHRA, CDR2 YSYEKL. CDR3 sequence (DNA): TGCGCCAGCAGCCAAACCCGGACAGGGTTGAACACTGAAGCTTTCTTT. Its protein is CASSQTRTGLNTEAFF.

This CDR3 is CASRADAYEQYF. For the CDR3, the DNA is TGTGCCAGCAGAGCGGACGCCTACGAGCAGTACTTC. The genes are TRBV7-9 and TRBJ2-7; perhaps TRBD2 as D (5 bases). Germline lookup yields CDR1 SEHNR and CDR2 FQNEAQ (reference sequence). The CDR3 consists of 12 residues. V was clipped by 6 bases and J by 2 bases, with 8 bases between them.

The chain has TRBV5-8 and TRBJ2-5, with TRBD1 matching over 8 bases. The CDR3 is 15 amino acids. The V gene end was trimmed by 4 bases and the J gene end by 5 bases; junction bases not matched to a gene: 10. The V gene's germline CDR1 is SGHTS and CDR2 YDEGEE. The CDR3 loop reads CASSPTGDTLETQYF. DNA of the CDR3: TGTGCCAGCAGCCCGACAGGGGATACCCTTGAGACCCAGTACTTC.

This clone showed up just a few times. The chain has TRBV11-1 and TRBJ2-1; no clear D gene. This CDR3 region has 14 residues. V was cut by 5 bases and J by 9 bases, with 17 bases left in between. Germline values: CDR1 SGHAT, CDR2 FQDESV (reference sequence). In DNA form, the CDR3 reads TGTGCCAGCAGCCCCCAGGTACCCGTCAGTGAGCAGTTCTTC. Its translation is CASSPQVPVSEQFF.

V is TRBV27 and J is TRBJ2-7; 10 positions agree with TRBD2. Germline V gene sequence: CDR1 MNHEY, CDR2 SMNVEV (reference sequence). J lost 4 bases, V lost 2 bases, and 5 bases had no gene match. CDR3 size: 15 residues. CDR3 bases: TGTGCCAGCAGTTTAGGCTCTAGCGGGAGTTACGAGCAGTACTTC. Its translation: CASSLGSSGSYEQYF.

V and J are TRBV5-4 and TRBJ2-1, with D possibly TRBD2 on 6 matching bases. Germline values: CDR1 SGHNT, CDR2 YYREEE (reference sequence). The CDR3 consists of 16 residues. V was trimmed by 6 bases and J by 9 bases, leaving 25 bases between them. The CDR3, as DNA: TGTGCCAGCAACCCTGGCCGGGACTTACAAGGGAGTGAGCAGTTCTTC. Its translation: CASNPGRDLQGSEQFF.

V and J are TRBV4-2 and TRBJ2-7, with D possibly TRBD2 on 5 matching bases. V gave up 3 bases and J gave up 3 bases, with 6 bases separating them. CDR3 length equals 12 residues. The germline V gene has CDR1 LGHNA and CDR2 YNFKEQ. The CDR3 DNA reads TGTGCCAGCAGCCAGGGGAGCTACGAGCAGTACTTC. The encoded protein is CASSQGSYEQYF.

The CDR3 bases are TGCGCCAGCAGTGAGGGGGAGGCCGGGCGGACCCAGTACTTC. Its translation is CASSEGEAGRTQYF. V and J are TRBV10-1 and TRBJ2-5, with D maybe TRBD2 (6 bases). Deletions cut 2 bases from V and 7 bases from J, with 14 bases between. This CDR3 contains 14 residues. Looked up from germline, CDR1 is WNHNN and CDR2 is SYGVQD (reference sequence).

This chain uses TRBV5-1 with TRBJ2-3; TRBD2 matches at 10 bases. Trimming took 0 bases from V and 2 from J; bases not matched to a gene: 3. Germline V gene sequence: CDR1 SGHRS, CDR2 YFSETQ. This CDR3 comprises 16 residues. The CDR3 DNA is TGCGCCAGCAGCTTGGTTAGCGGGGGGTTCACAGATACGCAGTATTTT. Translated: CASSLVSGGFTDTQYF.

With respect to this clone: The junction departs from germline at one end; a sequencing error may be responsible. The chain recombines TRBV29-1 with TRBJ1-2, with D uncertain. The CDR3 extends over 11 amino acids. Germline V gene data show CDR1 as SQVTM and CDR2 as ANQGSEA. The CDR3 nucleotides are TGCAGCGTCCAAGACTCCTATGGCTACGCCTTC. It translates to CSVQDSYGYAF.

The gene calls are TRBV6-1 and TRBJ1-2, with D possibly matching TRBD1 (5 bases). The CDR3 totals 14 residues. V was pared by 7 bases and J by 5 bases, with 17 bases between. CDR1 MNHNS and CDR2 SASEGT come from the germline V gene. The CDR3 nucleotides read TGTGCCAGCACCCTACGGGGGGGGGAATATGGCTACACCTTC. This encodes CASTLRGGEYGYTF.

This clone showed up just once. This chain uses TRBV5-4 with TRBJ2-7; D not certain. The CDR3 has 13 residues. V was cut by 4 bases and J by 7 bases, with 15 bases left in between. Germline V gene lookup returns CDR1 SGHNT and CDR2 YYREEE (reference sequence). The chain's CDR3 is CASSTAVAKEQYF. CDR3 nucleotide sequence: TGTGCCAGCAGCACAGCTGTCGCTAAGGAGCAGTACTTC.

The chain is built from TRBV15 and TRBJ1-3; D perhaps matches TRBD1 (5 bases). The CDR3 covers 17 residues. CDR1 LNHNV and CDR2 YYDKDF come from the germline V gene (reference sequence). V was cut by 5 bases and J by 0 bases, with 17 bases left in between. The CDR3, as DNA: TGTGCCACCAGCCCCGAATGGGGGACTCTCTCTGGAAACACCATATATTTT. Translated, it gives CATSPEWGTLSGNTIYF.

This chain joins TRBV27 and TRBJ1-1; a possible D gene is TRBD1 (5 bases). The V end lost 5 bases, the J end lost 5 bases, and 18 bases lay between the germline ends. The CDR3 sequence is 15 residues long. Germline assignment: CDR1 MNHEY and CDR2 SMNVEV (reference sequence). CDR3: CASSPSAGEWTEAFF. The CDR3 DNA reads TGTGCCAGCAGTCCTTCGGCGGGGGAGTGGACTGAAGCTTTCTTT.

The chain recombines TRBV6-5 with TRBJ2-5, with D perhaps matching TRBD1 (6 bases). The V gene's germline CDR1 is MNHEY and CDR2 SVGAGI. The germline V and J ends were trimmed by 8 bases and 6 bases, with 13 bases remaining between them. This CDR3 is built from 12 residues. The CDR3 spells CASRRGPQTQYF. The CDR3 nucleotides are TGTGCCAGCCGCAGGGGCCCGCAGACCCAGTACTTC.